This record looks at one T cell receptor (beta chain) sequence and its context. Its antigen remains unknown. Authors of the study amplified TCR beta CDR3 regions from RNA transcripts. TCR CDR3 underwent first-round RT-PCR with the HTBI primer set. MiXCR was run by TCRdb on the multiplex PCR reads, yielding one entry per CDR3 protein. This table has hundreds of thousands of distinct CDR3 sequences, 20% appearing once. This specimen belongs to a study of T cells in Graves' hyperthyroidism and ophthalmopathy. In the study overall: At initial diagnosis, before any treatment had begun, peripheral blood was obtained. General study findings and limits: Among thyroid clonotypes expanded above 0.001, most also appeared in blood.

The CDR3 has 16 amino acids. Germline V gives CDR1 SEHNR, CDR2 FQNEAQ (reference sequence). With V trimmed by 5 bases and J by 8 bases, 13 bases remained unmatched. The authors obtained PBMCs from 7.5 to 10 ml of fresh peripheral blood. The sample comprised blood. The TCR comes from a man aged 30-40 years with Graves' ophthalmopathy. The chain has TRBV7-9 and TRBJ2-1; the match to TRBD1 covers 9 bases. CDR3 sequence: CASSLSGTGTPYEQFF. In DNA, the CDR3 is TGTGCCAGCAGCCTTTCCGGGACAGGGACTCCCTATGAGCAGTTCTTC.